Listed here are 8 T cell receptor beta chains from one sample, sequenced in a study of cytomegalovirus exposure and HLA in healthy donors. Primers: 60 Vbeta forward and 13 Jbeta reverse. Generated by immunoSEQ multiplex PCR, the TCRdb table keeps only in-frame clones and is missing some. This sample has about 110,000 clones; approximately 70% occur once, and the top ten carry roughly 0.79%. The sample consisted of PBMCs. The receptors originated from a boy under 18 in good health and CMV-seronegative.

V and J are TRBV10-3 and TRBJ2-2; 10 bases map to TRBD2. Germline V gene data show CDR1 as ENHRY and CDR2 as SYGVKD. The CDR3 totals 15 residues. Unmatched junction bases numbered 9, after V lost 11 bases and J lost 3 bases. CDR3 sequence reads: CAGSGSGGDTGELFF. The DNA of the CDR3 is TGTGCCGGCAGCGGGAGCGGGGGGGACACCGGGGAGCTGTTTTTT.

The chain recombines TRBV6-5 with TRBJ1-2; a possible D gene is TRBD1 (5 bases). CDR3 length: 14 residues. Germline lookup yields CDR1 MNHEY and CDR2 SVGAGI. The germline V and J ends were trimmed by 0 bases and 4 bases, with 9 bases remaining between them. CDR3: CASSYSTGGYGYTF. CDR3 coding DNA: TGTGCCAGCAGTTACTCGACCGGGGGCTATGGCTACACCTTC.

V usage is TRBV10-3 and J usage is TRBJ2-7, with 12 bases lining up with TRBD2. V dropped 9 bases and J dropped 3; count of bases not matched to a gene: 3. The germline V gene has CDR1 ENHRY and CDR2 SYGVKD. CDR3 size: 13 residues. CDR3 bases: TGTGCCATATCGGGACTAGCGGGCTACGAGCAGTACTTC. Its translation: CAISGLAGYEQYF.

The chain links TRBV18 to TRBJ1-3; a possible D gene is TRBD1 (6 bases). V lost 4 bases to trimming and J lost 4 bases, with 14 bases between them. Germline V lookup: CDR1 KGHSH, CDR2 LQKENI. The CDR3 consists of 15 residues. CDR3 sequence (DNA): TGTGCCAGCTCACGGACAGAGCGGACCGGAAACACCATATATTTT. This translates into CASSRTERTGNTIYF.

The CDR3 sequence: CASRGTGLSNYGYTF. CDR3 DNA: TGTGCCAGCAGAGGGACGGGACTGTCTAACTATGGCTACACCTTC. The rearrangement uses TRBV28 and TRBJ1-2; weak D call: TRBD1 (5 bases). Germline V gene lookup returns CDR1 MDHEN and CDR2 SYDVKM. V lost 6 bases and J lost 0, with 14 bases in between. The CDR3 covers 15 residues.

V usage is TRBV19 and J usage is TRBJ1-2, with D unclear. V shed 3 bases and J shed 4 bases, with 12 bases lying between them. This CDR3 comprises 14 residues. The germline V gene encodes CDR1 LNHDA and CDR2 SQIVND (reference sequence). The CDR3 is CASSMSGEAYGYTF. In DNA, the CDR3 is TGTGCCAGTAGTATGTCTGGGGAGGCCTATGGCTACACCTTC.

The J gene is TRBJ2-4, the V gene TRBV6-5, with D tentatively TRBD2 (6 bases). V gave up 5 bases and J gave up 9 bases, with 11 bases separating them. CDR3 length: 12 amino acids. In germline, CDR1 is MNHEY, CDR2 SVGAGI. CDR3 protein: CASSLSGGIQYF. CDR3 DNA sequence: TGTGCCAGCAGTCTCTCCGGGGGCATTCAGTACTTC.

This chain connects TRBV7-2 to TRBJ2-7; no definite D call. V lost 2 bases to trimming and J lost 4 bases, with 15 bases between them. Per germline, CDR1 SGHTA and CDR2 FQGNSA. The CDR3 runs 15 residues. CDR3 sequence reads: CASSLTLGGIYEQYF. CDR3 DNA sequence: TGTGCCAGCAGCTTAACGCTAGGTGGAATATACGAGCAGTACTTC.